The 30 T cell receptor beta chains below all came from one sample that was sequenced in a study of blood T cell repertoires in COVID-19 (dated by TCRdb to 2020 to 2021). Library method: the immunoSEQ multiplex PCR assay. As stored in TCRdb, this immuneACCESS dataset retains in-frame rearrangements with V and J assigned. A fraction of the clones does not appear; measured against another copy, unresolved V genes explain less than half of the discrepancy, and the remainder lacks a known reason. Recorded for this sample are a few hundred thousand clones; around four fifths of them occurred a single time. The ten top clones hold roughly 21% of the sample. Specimen: peripheral blood. The receptors here all came from a man aged 25 to 45 with active or convalescent COVID-19.

This clone has ten or more counts. The gene calls are TRBV10-3 and TRBJ1-2; 7 bases line up with TRBD1. Germline CDR1 is ENHRY and CDR2 is SYGVKD. V dropped 2 bases and J dropped 4; count of bases not matched to a gene: 10. The CDR3 runs to 16 residues. The CDR3 coding sequence is TGTGCCATCAGTGAGAAAACTCCGACAGGGATCTATGGCTACACCTTC. Encoded protein: CAISEKTPTGIYGYTF.

This chain uses TRBV19 with TRBJ2-4; perhaps TRBD1 as D (6 bases). This CDR3 has 13 amino acids. With 9 bases removed from V and 0 bases from J, the gap between germline ends came to 9 bases. Germline values: CDR1 LNHDA, CDR2 SQIVND (reference sequence). The DNA for the CDR3 is TGTGCCAGCTCAGGGGAAGCCAAAAACATTCAGTACTTC. As protein: CASSGEAKNIQYF.

The V and J genes are TRBV5-4 and TRBJ2-1; TRBD2 aligns across 7 bases. CDR1 is SGHNT, CDR2 YYREEE, per germline (reference sequence). This CDR3 has 15 residues. V gave up 0 bases and J gave up 4 bases; unmatched junction bases: 4. Here the CDR3 reads CASSLGEGTYNEQFF. The DNA for the CDR3 is TGTGCCAGCAGCTTGGGGGAGGGGACGTACAATGAGCAGTTCTTC.

This clone was found once. The rearrangement joins TRBV18 to TRBJ2-3; 11 nucleotides line up with TRBD2. With V trimmed by 3 bases and J by 5 bases, 7 bases remained unmatched. Germline V gene data show CDR1 as KGHSH and CDR2 as LQKENI. CDR3 length: 16 residues. CDR3 sequence (DNA): TGTGCCAGCTCACCTGTAGCGGGGGGGCGTGGAGATACGCAGTATTTT. It codes for CASSPVAGGRGDTQYF. The full variable domain, in which reference TRBV18 and TRBJ2-3 provide the parts outside the CDR3, is NAGVMQNPRHLVRRRGQEARLRCSPMKGHSHVYWYRQLPEEGLKFMVYLQKENIIDESGMPKERFSAEFPKEGPSILRIQQVVRGDSAAYFCASSPVAGGRGDTQYFGPGTRLTVL.

This clone was picked up one time. V and J are TRBV6-2 or TRBV6-3 and TRBJ1-2, with 11 bases identical to TRBD1. This CDR3 has 17 amino acids. Germline V lookup: CDR1 MNHEY, CDR2 SVGEGT. Trimming at V came to 6 bases and at J to 7 bases, leaving 16 bases not matched to a gene. The CDR3 here is CASSLTPPGTGGFGYTF. The CDR3 DNA is TGTGCCAGCAGCCTTACACCCCCCGGGACAGGGGGTTTTGGCTACACCTTC.

The V call is TRBV13, the J call TRBJ2-3; 10 nucleotides align to TRBD2. This CDR3 spans 17 amino acids. Germline V gene lookup returns CDR1 PRHDT and CDR2 FYEKMQ (reference sequence). V shed 4 bases and J 0 bases; nucleotides not matched to a gene: 7. The DNA of the CDR3 is TGTGCCAGCAGCTCCCCCTTAGCGGGAGGCAGCACAGATACGCAGTATTTT. Amino acid sequence: CASSSPLAGGSTDTQYF.

This clone was counted a single time. The chain carries TRBV28 and TRBJ1-1, with 9 bases lining up with TRBD1. V dropped 6 bases and J dropped 0; count of bases not matched to a gene: 8. This CDR3 has 16 amino acids. CDR1 MDHEN and CDR2 SYDVKM come from the germline V gene. CDR3 protein: CASSYTGGRMNTEAFF. The CDR3 coding sequence is TGTGCCAGCAGCTACACAGGGGGCCGTATGAACACTGAAGCTTTCTTT.

The J gene is TRBJ2-1, the V gene TRBV6-2 or TRBV6-3; TRBD2 matches 8 bases. Trimming removed 4 bases from V and 9 bases from J; junction bases left unmatched: 11. The CDR3 is 15 residues long. In germline, CDR1 is MNHEY, CDR2 SVGEGT. CDR3: CASSSASGGGSEQFF. The DNA for the CDR3 is TGTGCCAGCAGTTCCGCGAGCGGGGGAGGGAGTGAGCAGTTCTTC.

The J gene is TRBJ1-4, the V gene TRBV28; the D gene is possibly TRBD1 (5 bases). The germline gives CDR1 MDHEN, CDR2 SYDVKM. CDR3 length: 14 amino acids. With 5 bases removed from V and 8 bases from J, the gap between germline ends came to 15 bases. Written as DNA, the CDR3 is TGTGCCAGCAGTAGACCAGGGATGGGAGAAAAACTGTTTTTT. Translated: CASSRPGMGEKLFF.

The chain couples TRBV18 to TRBJ2-4; 11 bases fit TRBD1. From germline, CDR1 is KGHSH and CDR2 LQKENI. Germline trimming cut 3 bases from V and 7 bases from J; bases unmatched to any gene: 2. CDR3 length equals 14 residues. The CDR3 reads CASSPGTGGNIQYF. The CDR3, as DNA: TGTGCCAGCTCACCTGGGACAGGGGGGAACATTCAGTACTTC.

V usage is TRBV5-1 and J usage is TRBJ2-2; no firm D call. The CDR3 is 16 amino acids. Trimming left V 0 bases short and J 4 bases short, with 13 bases between. The V gene's germline CDR1 is SGHRS and CDR2 YFSETQ. CDR3 loop: CASSLVRSYATGELFF. Here the CDR3 DNA reads TGCGCCAGCAGCTTGGTCCGCAGTTATGCCACCGGGGAGCTGTTTTTT.

This chain joins TRBV4-1 and TRBJ2-2; TRBD2 agrees at 7 bases. Germline V gene lookup returns CDR1 MGHRA and CDR2 YSYEKL. J was trimmed by 9 bases and V by 1 base; bases with no gene match: 5. The CDR3 is 14 residues long. CDR3 loop: CASSQGGGIRELFF. CDR3 in DNA: TGCGCCAGCAGCCAAGGGGGGGGAATCAGGGAGCTGTTTTTT.

This clone was counted a few times. The chain carries TRBV5-4 and TRBJ2-7, with TRBD1 as a possible D gene (6 bases). This CDR3 region has 14 residues. Looked up from germline, CDR1 is SGHNT and CDR2 is YYREEE (reference sequence). Trimming left V 0 bases short and J 7 bases short, with 14 bases between. CDR3 region: CASSLGANRAEQYF. The CDR3 DNA reads TGTGCCAGCAGCTTGGGGGCCAACAGGGCGGAGCAGTACTTC.

The chain uses TRBV5-4 and TRBJ1-6; the D gene is possibly TRBD1 (5 bases). CDR1 and CDR2 from the germline V gene are SGHNT and YYREEE (reference sequence). V was cut by 0 bases and J by 9 bases, with 13 bases left in between. CDR3 length equals 15 residues. CDR3: CASSLEGVLGSPLHF. In DNA form, the CDR3 reads TGTGCCAGCAGCTTGGAAGGGGTATTGGGTTCACCCCTCCACTTT.

This clone came up a few times. The chain carries TRBV28 and TRBJ1-1; possible D gene TRBD1, 6 bases. The CDR3 runs 15 residues. Germline CDR1 is MDHEN and CDR2 is SYDVKM. The ends were cut back, 3 bases at V and 6 bases at J, with 17 bases in the middle. The CDR3 DNA follows: TGTGCCAGCAGTTTTCCGGCCACAGGGAGCCCTGAAGCTTTCTTT. This encodes CASSFPATGSPEAFF.

This clone was detected once. The chain combines TRBV27 with TRBJ1-1, with 8 bases identical to TRBD1. Germline-derived CDR1 and CDR2 are MNHEY and SMNVEV (reference sequence). Unmatched junction bases numbered 4, after V lost 8 bases and J lost 5 bases. The CDR3 covers 12 residues. CDR3 nucleotide sequence: TGTGCCAGCGGCGACAGGGGAACTGAAGCTTTCTTT. Translation: CASGDRGTEAFF.

This clone was seen more than once but under ten times. The rearrangement links TRBV7-2 to TRBJ2-5; D is perhaps TRBD2 (6 bases). V was trimmed by 5 bases and J by 9 bases, leaving 13 bases between them. CDR1 is SGHTA, CDR2 FQGNSA, per germline. The CDR3 runs to 12 residues. DNA for the CDR3: TGTGCCAGCAGCCGACTAGGAGAAGCCCAGTACTTC. Residues: CASSRLGEAQYF.

The V call is TRBV18, the J call TRBJ1-1; unclear D gene. The CDR3 consists of 14 residues. The V and J ends lost 4 bases and 1 base respectively, with 10 bases between them. Per germline, CDR1 KGHSH and CDR2 LQKENI. CDR3 loop: CASSRQSQNTEAFF. Here the CDR3 DNA reads TGTGCCAGCTCACGGCAGTCCCAGAACACTGAAGCTTTCTTT.

This clone appeared a single time. The chain uses TRBV4-1 and TRBJ1-5; D unclear. Trimming took 4 bases from V and 2 from J, leaving 9 bases between them. Germline assignment: CDR1 MGHRA and CDR2 YSYEKL. This CDR3 is 14 amino acids long. This chain's CDR3 is CASSLLAGNQPQHF. The CDR3 DNA is TGCGCCAGCAGCCTCCTGGCCGGCAATCAGCCCCAGCATTTT.

This rearrangement joins TRBV7-9 to TRBJ1-4, with 7 bases aligning to TRBD1. V lost 5 bases, J lost 6 bases, and 9 bases stayed unmatched. The CDR3 totals 15 residues. CDR1 and CDR2 (germline): SEHNR, FQNEAQ (reference sequence). CDR3 region: CASSPYRGGDEKLFF. Here the CDR3 DNA reads TGTGCCAGCAGCCCTTACAGGGGCGGGGATGAAAAACTGTTTTTT.

The rearrangement joins TRBV5-6 to TRBJ1-5; D is possibly TRBD1 (5 bases). The germline V and J ends were trimmed by 0 bases and 4 bases, with 17 bases remaining between them. This CDR3 is 17 amino acids long. The germline V gene encodes CDR1 SGHDT and CDR2 YYEEEE. This CDR3 is CASSLEGWSELNQPQHF. CDR3 DNA: TGTGCCAGCAGCTTGGAGGGGTGGTCTGAGCTTAATCAGCCCCAGCATTTT.

This clone was counted only a few times. This sequence joins TRBV5-6 and TRBJ1-1, with no clear D. Trimming cost V 2 bases and J 2 bases, with 13 bases left between them. Germline-derived CDR1 and CDR2 are SGHDT and YYEEEE. There are 15 residues in the CDR3. In DNA form, the CDR3 reads TGTGCCAGCAGCTTTTTAGTGAGGGTAAACACTGAAGCTTTCTTT. Its protein product is CASSFLVRVNTEAFF. Full variable domain (outside the CDR3, taken from reference TRBV5-6 and TRBJ1-1): DAGVTQSPTHLIKTRGQQVTLRCSPKSGHDTVSWYQQALGQGPQFIFQYYEEEERQRGNFPDRFSGHQFPNYSSELNVNALLLGDSALYLCASSFLVRVNTEAFFGQGTRLTVV.

V is TRBV24-1 and J is TRBJ2-1, with 7 positions matching TRBD1. The CDR3 has 15 amino acids. J lost 4 bases, V lost 5 bases, and 7 bases had no gene match. CDR1 KGHDR and CDR2 SFDVKD come from the germline V gene. CDR3 nucleotide sequence: TGTGCCACCAGTGGACCGGGACAGCAGTACAATGAGCAGTTCTTC. Translating gives CATSGPGQQYNEQFF.

This rearrangement joins TRBV18 to TRBJ2-3; D is unresolved. The CDR3 runs 15 residues. The V end was cut by 2 bases, the J end by 3 bases, with 12 bases between. Germline CDR1 and CDR2: KGHSH and LQKENI. CDR3 region: CASSPVPAETDTQYF. The CDR3 DNA is TGTGCCAGCTCACCAGTACCGGCGGAAACAGATACGCAGTATTTT. The full variable domain, completed using reference TRBV18 and TRBJ2-3, is NAGVMQNPRHLVRRRGQEARLRCSPMKGHSHVYWYRQLPEEGLKFMVYLQKENIIDESGMPKERFSAEFPKEGPSILRIQQVVRGDSAAYFCASSPVPAETDTQYFGPGTRLTVL.

This clone was counted only a few times. The chain uses TRBV5-1 and TRBJ1-4; possible D gene TRBD1, 5 bases. The length of the CDR3 is 15 residues. Per the germline V gene, CDR1 is SGHRS and CDR2 is YFSETQ. Trimming pared 2 bases from V and 3 bases from J, leaving 11 bases between. As DNA, the CDR3 is TGCGCCAGCAGCTTAAACGGGGGGGCTAATGAAAAACTGTTTTTT. It yields the protein CASSLNGGANEKLFF.

The chain is built from TRBV2 and TRBJ1-1; tentatively, D is TRBD1 (5 bases). Germline lookup yields CDR1 SNHLY and CDR2 FYNNEI. Trimming removed 6 bases at V and 6 bases at J, with 17 bases between. CDR3 length: 14 residues. CDR3 loop: CASRETGSTAEAFF. The CDR3 DNA sequence: TGTGCCAGCAGAGAAACAGGCAGCACCGCTGAAGCTTTCTTT.

The chain links TRBV9 to TRBJ1-5; 9 positions agree with TRBD1. With V trimmed by 0 bases and J by 5 bases, 6 bases remained unmatched. This CDR3 has 16 amino acids. Germline V gene sequence: CDR1 SGDLS, CDR2 YYNGEE. The CDR3 DNA sequence: TGTGCCAGCAGCGTAGGGACAGGGGTGAGGGATCAGCCCCAGCATTTT. Protein product: CASSVGTGVRDQPQHF.

The V gene is TRBV11-3, the J gene TRBJ1-1; TRBD1 agrees at 9 bases. Germline V lookup: CDR1 SGHNT, CDR2 YENEEA. Trimming cost V 7 bases and J 0 bases; bases outside gene matches: 3. This CDR3 comprises 14 residues. CDR3 sequence: CASTYRGLNTEAFF. CDR3 DNA sequence: TGTGCCAGCACCTACAGGGGGCTGAACACTGAAGCTTTCTTT.

The chain has TRBV6-5 and TRBJ1-4, with 11 bases identical to TRBD1. This CDR3 is 15 amino acids long. Trimming cost V 5 bases and J 7 bases; bases outside gene matches: 6. Germline V gene data show CDR1 as MNHEY and CDR2 as SVGAGI. CDR3 loop: CASSLTGTGGEKLFF. CDR3 DNA: TGTGCCAGCAGTCTTACCGGGACAGGGGGTGAAAAACTGTTTTTT.

This chain links TRBV18 with TRBJ2-6, with a tentative D call TRBD1 (5 bases). Germline CDR1 and CDR2: KGHSH and LQKENI. The V end was cut by 3 bases, the J end by 0 bases, with 9 bases between. The CDR3 is 16 residues long. The CDR3 DNA is TGTGCCAGCTCACCCCAGGGTGCCTCTGGGGCCAACGTCCTGACTTTC. This gives the protein CASSPQGASGANVLTF. Full variable domain (outside the CDR3, taken from reference TRBV18 and TRBJ2-6): NAGVMQNPRHLVRRRGQEARLRCSPMKGHSHVYWYRQLPEEGLKFMVYLQKENIIDESGMPKERFSAEFPKEGPSILRIQQVVRGDSAAYFCASSPQGASGANVLTFGAGSRLTVL.